The 14 T cell receptor beta chains reported below all come from one sample, sequenced in a study of OX40 agonist ivuxolimab in advanced cancers. TCRdb keeps only in-frame clones here, not all; method: immunoSEQ multiplex PCR. The table shows tens of thousands of clones, with just under 80% occurring only once. The specimen was CD4+ or CD8+ T cells sorted from blood, collected in a trial of the OX40 agonist ivuxolimab. These receptors were taken from an adult with an advanced solid tumor such as melanoma, head and neck, liver or kidney cancer.

This clone was counted between two and nine times. This chain links TRBV30 with TRBJ1-5; a possible D gene is TRBD1 (5 bases). The CDR3 is 16 residues long. CDR1 GTSNPN and CDR2 SVGIG come from the germline V gene (reference sequence). V lost 0 bases and J lost 5, with 17 bases in between. CDR3 in DNA: TGTGCCTGGAGTGTACCTGGTCCTTTGGGGGATCAGCCCCAGCATTTT. Its translation: CAWSVPGPLGDQPQHF.

The rearrangement links TRBV5-4 to TRBJ2-6; 10 bases are shared with TRBD2. CDR3 length: 15 amino acids. The germline CDR1 and CDR2 sequences are SGHNT and YYREEE (reference sequence). J lost 4 bases, V lost 4 bases, and 2 bases had no gene match. The CDR3 nucleotides read TGTGCCAGCAGCCTAGCGGGGGTCGGGGCCAACGTCCTGACTTTC. It yields the protein CASSLAGVGANVLTF.

The chain joins TRBV28 to TRBJ1-2; D perhaps matches TRBD1 (6 bases). This CDR3 region has 14 residues. Germline V lookup: CDR1 MDHEN, CDR2 SYDVKM. Trimming pared 3 bases from V and 0 bases from J, leaving 8 bases between. The CDR3 DNA sequence: TGTGCCAGCAGTTTCAGGGGTTCTAACTATGGCTACACCTTC. Translation gives CASSFRGSNYGYTF.

The chain combines TRBV2 with TRBJ2-7, with 12 bases that match TRBD2. From germline, CDR1 is SNHLY and CDR2 FYNNEI. This CDR3 has 14 amino acids. V was pared by 2 bases and J by 8 bases, with 4 bases of the junction left unmatched. CDR3 in DNA: TGTGCCAGCAGTGAAAGACTAGCGGGGGCTAAGCAGTACTTC. Translation gives CASSERLAGAKQYF.

This clone was counted between two and nine times. V gene TRBV6-1 combines with J gene TRBJ1-5, with D maybe TRBD1 (6 bases). The V and J ends lost 0 bases and 7 bases respectively, with 13 bases between them. Germline assignment: CDR1 MNHNS and CDR2 SASEGT. CDR3 length: 15 residues. Here the CDR3 reads CASSEARGGDQPQHF. Here the CDR3 DNA reads TGTGCCAGCAGTGAAGCAAGGGGGGGCGACCAGCCCCAGCATTTT.

The CDR3 here is CASSLGPDASGNTIYF. The CDR3 coding sequence is TGTGCCAGCAGCTTAGGGCCAGACGCCTCAGGAAACACCATATATTTT. The V and J genes are TRBV11-2 and TRBJ1-3; D gene unclear. Trimming shortened V by 1 base and J by 4 bases, and 14 bases separated the two germline ends. Germline assignment: CDR1 SGHAT and CDR2 FQNNGV. The CDR3 consists of 16 residues.

The gene calls are TRBV6-1 and TRBJ1-1; D perhaps matches TRBD1 (5 bases). This CDR3 is built from 15 residues. V lost 5 bases and J lost 4, with 17 bases in between. Germline V gives CDR1 MNHNS, CDR2 SASEGT. The CDR3 protein is CASSSLAGGSTEAFF. The CDR3 DNA follows: TGTGCCAGCAGTTCTTTGGCGGGGGGGAGCACTGAAGCTTTCTTT.

In this sample, this clone turned up a few times. The J gene is TRBJ1-6, the V gene TRBV27, with unresolved D. This CDR3 has 13 residues. Germline V gene sequence: CDR1 MNHEY, CDR2 SMNVEV (reference sequence). V was trimmed by 5 bases and J by 3 bases, leaving 5 bases between them. DNA of the CDR3: TGTGCCAGCAGTCAAGACTATAATTCACCCCTCCACTTT. It encodes CASSQDYNSPLHF.

This clone was observed once. This chain connects TRBV7-2 to TRBJ1-6; D is undetermined. The CDR3 has 14 amino acids. Trimming pared 1 base from V and 9 bases from J, leaving 10 bases between. Per germline, CDR1 SGHTA and CDR2 FQGNSA. This chain's CDR3 is CASSLDNGRSPLHF. For the CDR3, the DNA is TGTGCCAGCAGCTTAGACAACGGACGTTCACCCCTCCACTTT. The entire variable domain, with the rest obtained from reference TRBV7-2 and TRBJ1-6, is as follows: GAGVSQSPSNKVTEKGKDVELRCDPISGHTALYWYRQSLGQGLEFLIYFQGNSAPDKSGLPSDRFSAERTGGSVSTLTIQRTQQEDSAVYLCASSLDNGRSPLHFGNGTRLTVT.

The chain carries TRBV19 and TRBJ1-4; D might be TRBD1 (5 bases). CDR1 and CDR2 from the germline V gene are LNHDA and SQIVND (reference sequence). The CDR3 covers 15 residues. V was shortened by 5 bases and J by 7 bases, with 17 bases between the two germline ends. The CDR3 loop reads CASSSPGPVGEKLFF. The DNA of the CDR3 is TGTGCCAGTAGTTCCCCAGGGCCCGTCGGTGAAAAACTGTTTTTT.

This chain uses TRBV5-1 with TRBJ2-7, with D perhaps assigned TRBD1 or TRBD2 (5 bases each). CDR3 length equals 14 residues. The germline V gene has CDR1 SGHRS and CDR2 YFSETQ. V shed 7 bases and J shed 0 bases, with 14 bases lying between them. CDR3 sequence reads: CASRGQGSSYEQYF. The CDR3 DNA follows: TGCGCCAGCCGCGGGCAGGGAAGCTCCTACGAGCAGTACTTC.

This chain uses TRBV7-2 with TRBJ2-1; perhaps TRBD2 as D (6 bases). This CDR3 has 16 residues. The germline gives CDR1 SGHTA, CDR2 FQGNSA. Trimming removed 2 bases from V and 4 bases from J, with 15 bases in between. The CDR3 spells CASSLFPGLQYNEQFF. The DNA of the CDR3 is TGTGCCAGCAGCTTATTCCCTGGACTACAATACAATGAGCAGTTCTTC.

In its sample, this clone was seen a few times. The chain combines TRBV10-3 with TRBJ1-2; TRBD1 aligns across 7 bases. The CDR3 is 12 residues long. Germline V gene lookup returns CDR1 ENHRY and CDR2 SYGVKD. With 10 bases clipped from V and 4 bases from J, the junction kept 6 bases outside the gene matches. The CDR3 here is CATRQGSYGYTF. The CDR3 nucleotides read TGTGCCACCCGACAGGGCAGCTATGGCTACACCTTC.

This chain links TRBV28 with TRBJ2-1, with 8 bases aligning to TRBD2. The germline V gene encodes CDR1 MDHEN and CDR2 SYDVKM. Trimming cost V 5 bases and J 5 bases; bases outside gene matches: 5. This CDR3 region has 14 residues. CDR3 DNA: TGTGCCAGCAGTCCAGCGGGAGCTAACAATGAGCAGTTCTTC. It yields the protein CASSPAGANNEQFF.